A few counts support the clone carrying this T cell receptor beta chain. The data are from a study of cytomegalovirus exposure and HLA in healthy donors. This CDR3 region has 16 residues. Germline CDR1 and CDR2: SGHKS and YYEKEE (reference sequence). V lost 4 bases, J lost 0 bases, and 6 bases stayed unmatched. Use of 60 Vbeta and 13 Jbeta primers characterized the PCR. The data were produced by immunoSEQ multiplex PCR, yet TCRdb's version contains in-frame clones alone and is incomplete. Altogether about 130,000 clones are present, roughly 78% being singletons, with the ten largest covering 5% to 6%.

V usage is TRBV5-5 and J usage is TRBJ1-4, with TRBD1 matching 7 bases. This receptor was identified in a man aged 30 to 45 in good health and CMV-seronegative. The source material was PBMCs. The CDR3 region has the DNA TGTGCCAGCAGCGCCACCGGGACAGCAACTAATGAAAAACTGTTTTTT. Translating it yields CASSATGTATNEKLFF.